Following are 21 T cell receptor beta chains from one sample sequenced in a study of blood T cell repertoires in COVID-19. Produced via immunoSEQ multiplex PCR; TCRdb's table is partial and in-frame only. The sample includes around 470,000 clones, roughly 87% seen only once; the top ten take roughly 0.84%. Sequencing was performed on peripheral blood. The receptors derive from a man between 18 and 29 years old with COVID-19, enrolled during active disease.

This chain links TRBV2 with TRBJ2-7; 9 bases match TRBD1. Trimming cost V 6 bases and J 4 bases; bases outside gene matches: 7. Germline CDR1 is SNHLY and CDR2 is FYNNEI. This CDR3 region has 14 residues. The CDR3 region is CASSLQGAGYEQYF. The DNA for the CDR3 is TGTGCCAGCAGCCTACAGGGGGCGGGGTACGAGCAGTACTTC.

This chain joins TRBV5-4 and TRBJ2-5; 10 nucleotides line up with TRBD2. Trimming took 0 bases from V and 5 from J; bases not matched to a gene: 4. The CDR3 contains 15 residues. CDR1 and CDR2 from the germline V gene are SGHNT and YYREEE (reference sequence). CDR3 in amino acids: CASSLVSGGSETQYF. CDR3 DNA sequence: TGTGCCAGCAGCTTGGTTAGCGGGGGGTCGGAGACCCAGTACTTC.

The chain employs TRBV7-8 and TRBJ1-5; a weak D match, TRBD1 (5 bases). V was trimmed by 4 bases and J by 7 bases, leaving 11 bases between them. Germline V gives CDR1 SGHVS, CDR2 FQNEAQ. This CDR3 is built from 13 residues. CDR3 bases: TGTGCCAGCAGCTGGTCGGAGGGGCAGCCCCAGCATTTT. Amino acids: CASSWSEGQPQHF.

This chain uses TRBV9 with TRBJ1-6; the match to TRBD1 covers 7 bases. The V gene's germline CDR1 is SGDLS and CDR2 YYNGEE. CDR3 length equals 15 residues. V was pared by 5 bases and J by 0 bases, with 2 bases of the junction left unmatched. CDR3 residues: CASRQGSSYNSPLHF. The CDR3 region has the DNA TGTGCCAGCAGACAGGGGAGCTCCTATAATTCACCCCTCCACTTT.

The gene calls are TRBV6-4 and TRBJ2-2; 7 bases line up with TRBD2. The trim removed 8 bases at V and 5 bases at J, leaving 8 bases unmatched. This CDR3 has 14 amino acids. Germline-derived CDR1 and CDR2 are MRHNA and SNTAGT. The CDR3 protein is CASGEGRGTGELFF. CDR3 nucleotides: TGTGCCAGCGGGGAGGGGCGCGGTACCGGGGAGCTGTTTTTT.

This clone was seen once. The chain is built from TRBV18 and TRBJ1-4, with D possibly being TRBD1 (6 bases). The CDR3 extends over 15 amino acids. Between the trimmed V and J ends, which lost 3 bases and 4 bases, there was a span of 12 bases. Germline CDR1 and CDR2: KGHSH and LQKENI. CDR3 DNA sequence: TGTGCCAGCTCACCGCAACAGGGCCGTAATGAAAAACTGTTTTTT. It specifies CASSPQQGRNEKLFF. Using reference TRBV18 and TRBJ1-4 for the parts outside the CDR3, the full variable domain is NAGVMQNPRHLVRRRGQEARLRCSPMKGHSHVYWYRQLPEEGLKFMVYLQKENIIDESGMPKERFSAEFPKEGPSILRIQQVVRGDSAAYFCASSPQQGRNEKLFFGSGTQLSVL.

The chain is built from TRBV19 and TRBJ2-7; the D gene is possibly TRBD2 (6 bases). V lost 6 bases and J 1 base, leaving 16 bases between the germline ends. Per the germline V gene, CDR1 is LNHDA and CDR2 is SQIVND (reference sequence). This CDR3 spans 15 amino acids. DNA for the CDR3: TGTGCCAGTAGAAACCCCCACGGGAGTTCCTACGAGCAGTACTTC. It is translated as CASRNPHGSSYEQYF.

The chain employs TRBV5-4 and TRBJ2-3; 8 positions match TRBD1. Unmatched junction bases numbered 8, after V lost 4 bases and J lost 4 bases. Germline V lookup: CDR1 SGHNT, CDR2 YYREEE (reference sequence). CDR3 length equals 15 residues. The DNA for the CDR3 is TGTGCCAGCAGCCAAGGACAGGGAAGGTCAGATACGCAGTATTTT. Translation gives CASSQGQGRSDTQYF.

V gene TRBV11-3 combines with J gene TRBJ2-1, with D possibly being TRBD1 (6 bases). This CDR3 contains 15 residues. Germline V gene data show CDR1 as SGHNT and CDR2 as YENEEA. Trimming pared 6 bases from V and 1 base from J, leaving 13 bases between. CDR3 nucleotide sequence: TGTGCCAGCAGTTCGGGTGGGACATCCTACAATGAGCAGTTCTTC. Its protein product is CASSSGGTSYNEQFF.

The chain employs TRBV5-1 and TRBJ2-3; perhaps TRBD1 as D (5 bases). The CDR3 runs 13 residues. Per the germline V gene, CDR1 is SGHRS and CDR2 is YFSETQ. Deletions cut 4 bases from V and 1 base from J, with 7 bases between. CDR3 sequence (DNA): TGCGCCAGCAGCATAGGGGGCACAGATACGCAGTATTTT. It codes for CASSIGGTDTQYF.

This clone occurred a few times. This chain uses TRBV19 with TRBJ1-1; 9 nucleotides align to TRBD1. The germline gives CDR1 LNHDA, CDR2 SQIVND (reference sequence). V shed 5 bases and J 5 bases; nucleotides not matched to a gene: 3. The CDR3 loop spans 13 amino acids. This CDR3 reads CASSYGQGTEAFF. The DNA of the CDR3 is TGTGCCAGTAGTTACGGACAGGGGACTGAAGCTTTCTTT.

V usage is TRBV13 and J usage is TRBJ1-1; tentative D call: TRBD1 (6 bases). Trimming stripped 3 bases from V and 4 bases from J, with 12 bases between. Germline CDR1 reads PRHDT; CDR2 reads FYEKMQ (reference sequence). This CDR3 spans 14 amino acids. DNA of the CDR3: TGTGCCAGCAGCTTTAGTCAGGGGATCACTGAAGCTTTCTTT. Translating it yields CASSFSQGITEAFF. Together with reference TRBV13 and TRBJ1-1, the CDR3 gives the full variable domain: AAGVIQSPRHLIKEKRETATLKCYPIPRHDTVYWYQQGPGQDPQFLISFYEKMQSDKGSIPDRFSAQQFSDYHSELNMSSLELGDSALYFCASSFSQGITEAFFGQGTRLTVV.

This rearrangement joins TRBV3-1 (or the pseudogene TRBV3-2) to TRBJ2-7; 11 bases fit TRBD2. V gave up 0 bases and J gave up 6 bases; unmatched junction bases: 7. This CDR3 has 16 amino acids. The germline V gene has CDR1 LGHDT and CDR2 YNNKEL (reference sequence). The CDR3 region has the DNA TGTGCCAGCAGCCAAGACGGTAGCGGGGGGGCTCGCGAGCAGTACTTC. Amino acid sequence: CASSQDGSGGAREQYF.

The V and J genes are TRBV11-3 and TRBJ2-4; D gene ambiguous. Trimming removed 1 base from V and 8 bases from J, with 9 bases in between. Germline CDR1 and CDR2: SGHNT and YENEEA. The CDR3 loop spans 13 amino acids. The CDR3 region is CASSLGASDIQYF. CDR3 nucleotide sequence: TGTGCCAGCAGCTTAGGGGCCTCAGACATTCAGTACTTC.

The rearrangement uses TRBV30 and TRBJ2-1, with 7 nucleotides matching TRBD2. This CDR3 contains 14 residues. V was pared by 0 bases and J by 7 bases, with 6 bases of the junction left unmatched. CDR1 is GTSNPN and CDR2 is SVGIG in the germline V gene (reference sequence). The CDR3 region has the DNA TGTGCCTGGAGTGTAGGGAGAGCGGGAAATGAGCAGTTCTTC. This sequence encodes CAWSVGRAGNEQFF.

The chain joins TRBV24-1 to TRBJ2-1; 9 bases are a match to TRBD2. The CDR3 sequence is 16 residues long. The ends lost 5 bases at V and 0 bases at J; junction bases unmatched: 4. Looked up from germline, CDR1 is KGHDR and CDR2 is SFDVKD. CDR3 in amino acids: CATSALSGGSYNEQFF. Written as DNA, the CDR3 is TGTGCCACCAGTGCCCTTAGCGGGGGCTCCTACAATGAGCAGTTCTTC.

This sequence joins TRBV7-9 and TRBJ2-1; 12 nucleotides match TRBD1. This CDR3 is built from 15 residues. V was pared by 6 bases and J by 7 bases, with 7 bases of the junction left unmatched. Per germline, CDR1 SEHNR and CDR2 FQNEAQ (reference sequence). CDR3 protein: CASRGDRGRQNEQFF. The CDR3 nucleotides read TGTGCCAGCAGAGGGGACAGGGGGCGTCAGAATGAGCAGTTCTTC.

The chain uses TRBV6-5 and TRBJ1-6, with 7 positions matching TRBD1. Trimming took 4 bases from V and 4 from J; bases not matched to a gene: 7. Germline assignment: CDR1 MNHEY and CDR2 SVGAGI. This CDR3 spans 16 amino acids. The CDR3 sequence is CASSLQGNVYNSPLHF. In nucleotides, the CDR3 is TGTGCCAGCAGTTTACAGGGGAACGTGTATAATTCACCCCTCCACTTT.

The chain joins TRBV7-8 to TRBJ1-1; D perhaps matches TRBD1 (5 bases). The CDR3 contains 14 residues. Trimming removed 3 bases from V and 4 bases from J, with 12 bases in between. Germline lookup yields CDR1 SGHVS and CDR2 FQNEAQ. For the CDR3, the DNA is TGTGCCAGCAGCTTTCGGACACCCGGCACTGAAGCTTTCTTT. Its protein product is CASSFRTPGTEAFF.

The chain joins TRBV6-5 to TRBJ1-1, with a weak D call TRBD1 (6 bases). Trimming took off 6 bases at V and 1 base at J, with 15 bases between the two ends. Germline values: CDR1 MNHEY, CDR2 SVGAGI. The CDR3 runs 15 residues. In nucleotides, the CDR3 is TGTGCCAGCAGGAGCCCGGGACAAGCGAACACTGAAGCTTTCTTT. This sequence encodes CASRSPGQANTEAFF.

This chain joins TRBV30 and TRBJ2-7, with 10 bases lining up with TRBD2. CDR3 length equals 16 residues. Germline V gives CDR1 GTSNPN, CDR2 SVGIG (reference sequence). J was trimmed by 6 bases and V by 4 bases; bases with no gene match: 15. As DNA, the CDR3 is TGTGCCTGGATCCCCAATAGCGGGAGGCCGCCTGGCGAGCAGTACTTC. It translates to CAWIPNSGRPPGEQYF.